The clone carrying this T cell receptor beta chain was recorded a few times. Its specificity is unknown. This record comes from a study of beta chain features in type 1 diabetes. For the study at large: Patient and healthy donor groups were alike in age, gender and cell yields. The study, taken as a whole, reports: In comparison with healthy donors, patients had naive, central memory and Treg TCRB repertoires that appeared more similar. Among all four CD4+ subsets, Type 1 diabetes patients had TCRB CDR3s that were moderately but significantly shorter. Junctions at VDJ sites from type 1 diabetes patients had fewer insertions and more deletions.

Expressed TCRB transcripts got sequenced, as all isolated RNA was reverse transcribed. Here immunoSEQ multiplex PCR was the method, and the copy in TCRdb shows in-frame clones only, minus some. Seen here are roughly 300,000 clones, more than 13% observed once, and the top ten hold roughly 0.018%. The CDR3 has 15 amino acids. The V gene's germline CDR1 is SQVTM and CDR2 ANQGSEA. V lost 5 bases and J lost 0, with 15 bases in between. Sorting gave populations that all exceeded 95% purity. The TCR comes from a man younger than 40 with type 1 diabetes. This rearrangement joins TRBV29-1 to TRBJ2-3, with a possible D match to TRBD1 (5 bases). Sequencing was done on a sample of naive CD4+ T cells from blood. This CDR3 is CSVPPLTASTDTQYF. The CDR3 DNA is TGCAGCGTTCCCCCCCTGACAGCTAGCACAGATACGCAGTATTTT.